The following is a T cell receptor (beta chain) sequence with its context. Sequenced by immunoSEQ multiplex PCR; TCRdb stores in-frame clones only, minus some. Of more than 70,000 clones listed, around 78% were seen once; the top ten hold 2.8%. This sample stems from a study of T cell clones after liver transplantation. The CDR3 is 12 amino acids. V was shortened by 1 base and J by 2 bases, with 3 bases between the two germline ends. The germline gives CDR1 SGDLS, CDR2 YYNGEE. The material was CD4+ T cells from blood, obtained at the 22-month timepoint. V and J are TRBV9 and TRBJ1-2; D remains unclear. This sequence originates from a human patient who received a liver transplant. Some T cells may be supplied by the graft donor. CDR3: CASSVNNYGYTF. As DNA, the CDR3 is TGTGCCAGCAGCGTAAACAACTATGGCTACACCTTC. Using reference TRBV9 and TRBJ1-2 for the parts outside the CDR3, the full variable domain is DSGVTQTPKHLITATGQRVTLRCSPRSGDLSVYWYQQSLDQGLQFLIQYYNGEERAKGNILERFSAQQFPDLHSELNLSSLELGDSALYFCASSVNNYGYTFGSGTRLTVV.